The 4 T cell receptor beta chains presented below share a single source sample, sequenced in a study of T cell responses to AZD1222 COVID-19 vaccine. Profiling relied on immunoSEQ multiplex PCR, and the TCRdb table lists in-frame clones only, not all of them. The sample contains 80,000 to 95,000 clones, around nine tenths of which appear only once. The specimen comprised peripheral blood, sampled 28 days after the second AZD1222 dose. The receptors were gathered from an adult who received the AZD1222 COVID-19 vaccine.

J is TRBJ1-1 and V is TRBV27; D perhaps matches TRBD1 (6 bases). The CDR3 sequence is 14 residues long. The germline V gene has CDR1 MNHEY and CDR2 SMNVEV (reference sequence). Trimming stripped 5 bases from V and 1 base from J, with 11 bases between. The CDR3 loop is CASSTTGSNTEAFF. The CDR3 DNA is TGTGCCAGCAGTACGACAGGCTCGAACACTGAAGCTTTCTTT.

This chain uses TRBV18 with TRBJ1-5; D not resolved. The length of the CDR3 is 15 residues. Trimming pared 1 base from V and 1 base from J, leaving 8 bases between. In germline, CDR1 is KGHSH, CDR2 LQKENI. In DNA, the CDR3 is TGTGCCAGCTCACCACTGCAATCGAGCAATCAGCCCCAGCATTTT. It encodes CASSPLQSSNQPQHF.

The rearrangement joins TRBV18 to TRBJ2-1, with 10 bases fitting TRBD1. The CDR3 loop spans 15 amino acids. Germline V lookup: CDR1 KGHSH, CDR2 LQKENI. V was clipped by 2 bases and J by 5 bases; unmatched bases: 3. The CDR3: CASSPRTGGHNEQFF. DNA for the CDR3: TGTGCCAGCTCACCAAGGACAGGGGGACACAATGAGCAGTTCTTC.

The chain employs TRBV7-2 and TRBJ1-2, with 8 bases fitting TRBD1. Germline V lookup: CDR1 SGHTA, CDR2 FQGNSA. CDR3 size: 14 residues. V was clipped by 3 bases and J by 8 bases; unmatched bases: 8. The DNA of the CDR3 is TGTGCCAGCAGCTTCTCCCAGGGGGCAGGAGGCTACACCTTC. It codes for CASSFSQGAGGYTF.